Each of the 18 T cell receptor beta chains below was sequenced from the same sample in a study of cytomegalovirus exposure and HLA in healthy donors. PCR primers comprised 60 Vbeta and 13 Jbeta primers. The repertoire was sequenced with immunoSEQ multiplex PCR; TCRdb's copy has only in-frame clones and lacks some. Of about 160,000 clones listed, roughly four fifths are singletons. Source material: PBMCs. These TCRs come from a female donor in good health and CMV-seronegative.

The chain is built from TRBV19 and TRBJ2-3; TRBD1 matches at 9 bases. V lost 8 bases, J lost 4 bases, and 16 bases stayed unmatched. The CDR3 has 17 residues. CDR1 is LNHDA, CDR2 SQIVND, per germline (reference sequence). The CDR3 here is CASEMRGTGRSSDTQYF. Written as DNA, the CDR3 is TGTGCCAGTGAGATGAGGGGGACAGGGCGAAGTTCAGATACGCAGTATTTT.

The chain is built from TRBV19 and TRBJ1-6; a weak D match, TRBD1 (5 bases). Between the trimmed V and J ends, which lost 6 bases and 5 bases, there was a span of 8 bases. Germline V lookup: CDR1 LNHDA, CDR2 SQIVND (reference sequence). The CDR3 is 13 residues long. The CDR3: CASRRGDNSPLHF. The CDR3 DNA is TGTGCCAGTAGACGGGGGGATAATTCACCCCTCCACTTT.

This clone occurred a few times. V usage is TRBV29-1 and J usage is TRBJ2-2; 11 bases match TRBD2. Unmatched junction bases numbered 15, after V lost 6 bases and J lost 3 bases. CDR1 SQVTM and CDR2 ANQGSEA come from the germline V gene. The CDR3 is 18 residues long. The CDR3 spells CSVGGGATSGSDTGELFF. The CDR3 DNA follows: TGCAGCGTGGGGGGTGGGGCAACTAGCGGGAGTGACACCGGGGAGCTGTTTTTT.

The V gene is TRBV6-5, the J gene TRBJ1-3; a possible D gene is TRBD1 (5 bases). The CDR3 runs to 15 residues. Per the germline V gene, CDR1 is MNHEY and CDR2 is SVGAGI. Trimming took 6 bases from V and 0 from J, leaving 12 bases between them. The CDR3 spells CASSLDRSSGNTIYF. The CDR3 DNA follows: TGTGCCAGCAGCCTAGACAGATCCTCTGGAAACACCATATATTTT.

Concerning this clone itself: A junction boundary mismatches the germline segment, possibly from a read error. V usage is TRBV5-1 and J usage is TRBJ2-4, with 8 positions matching TRBD2. The CDR3 sequence is 14 residues long. Per germline, CDR1 SGHRS and CDR2 YFSETQ. This chain's CDR3 is CASTLGLAGNIQYF. The CDR3, as DNA: TGCGCCAGCACCTTGGGGCTAGCGGGAAACATTCAGTACTTC.

This chain links TRBV11-2 with TRBJ1-4, with D perhaps matching TRBD1 (5 bases). There are 15 residues in the CDR3. From germline, CDR1 is SGHAT and CDR2 FQNNGV. Trimming shortened V by 3 bases and J by 8 bases, and 16 bases separated the two germline ends. CDR3 nucleotides: TGTGCCAGCAGCTTTCAGACCGGGGGAGGAGAAAAACTGTTTTTT. It specifies CASSFQTGGGEKLFF.

The V call is TRBV9, the J call TRBJ1-2; the D is unclear. Trimming left V 0 bases short and J 1 base short, with 13 bases between. The CDR3 totals 16 residues. CDR1 SGDLS and CDR2 YYNGEE come from the germline V gene. The CDR3 is CASSVEAKALNYGYTF. CDR3 DNA: TGTGCCAGCAGCGTAGAAGCGAAAGCGCTTAACTATGGCTACACCTTC.

This chain uses TRBV7-9 with TRBJ1-3; unclear D gene. The V gene's germline CDR1 is SEHNR and CDR2 FQNEAQ (reference sequence). V was pared by 3 bases and J by 6 bases, with 3 bases between. This CDR3 has 11 amino acids. CDR3 sequence (DNA): TGTGCCAGCAGCTTCGTAAACACCATATATTTT. This translates into CASSFVNTIYF.

This rearrangement joins TRBV11-3 to TRBJ2-7; 9 bases are shared with TRBD1. Germline V CDR1 and CDR2: SGHNT, YENEEA. Trimming cost V 4 bases and J 5 bases; bases outside gene matches: 12. CDR3 size: 16 residues. The CDR3 here is CASSSSLGTGRDEQYF. For the CDR3, the DNA is TGTGCCAGCAGCTCGAGCCTCGGGACAGGGAGGGACGAGCAGTACTTC.

V usage is TRBV13 and J usage is TRBJ2-5; tentatively, D is TRBD1 (6 bases). CDR1 PRHDT and CDR2 FYEKMQ come from the germline V gene (reference sequence). Trimming took 4 bases from V and 3 from J, leaving 21 bases between them. The CDR3 totals 17 residues. The CDR3 sequence: CASSSSPGQTAEETQYF. The CDR3 DNA follows: TGTGCCAGCAGCTCCTCACCCGGACAGACAGCTGAAGAGACCCAGTACTTC.

J is TRBJ2-7 and V is TRBV5-1; TRBD1 matches at 8 bases. After removal of 3 bases from V and 3 bases from J, the junction contained 8 bases not matched to a gene. This CDR3 region has 15 residues. Germline V lookup: CDR1 SGHRS, CDR2 YFSETQ. In DNA, the CDR3 is TGCGCCAGCAGCTATGGACAGGGAGGAAACTACGAGCAGTACTTC. Protein product: CASSYGQGGNYEQYF.

The chain carries TRBV7-8 and TRBJ1-1; 7 bases match TRBD1. With V trimmed by 3 bases and J by 11 bases, 6 bases remained unmatched. This CDR3 is built from 12 residues. Per the germline V gene, CDR1 is SGHVS and CDR2 is FQNEAQ. Written as DNA, the CDR3 is TGTGCCAGCAGCTTGCGACAGGGCGGTGCTTTCTTT. Its protein product is CASSLRQGGAFF.

The chain joins TRBV10-1 to TRBJ1-1; D gene unclear. The CDR3 consists of 14 residues. The V end was cut by 0 bases, the J end by 4 bases, with 9 bases between. Germline loops: CDR1 WNHNN, CDR2 SYGVQD (reference sequence). The CDR3 DNA is TGCGCCAGCAGTGAGTCGAACCCGGGCACTGAAGCTTTCTTT. This sequence encodes CASSESNPGTEAFF.

The chain carries TRBV18 and TRBJ1-5, with 11 bases matching TRBD1. The CDR3 sequence is 15 residues long. V was pared by 6 bases and J by 7 bases, with 8 bases of the junction left unmatched. The germline V gene encodes CDR1 KGHSH and CDR2 LQKENI. CDR3 nucleotides: TGTGCCAGCTCCCCCGGGACAGGGGGGAGGCAGCCCCAGCATTTT. Its protein is CASSPGTGGRQPQHF.

The V gene is TRBV5-1, the J gene TRBJ2-5; unclear D gene. CDR3 length equals 13 residues. Per germline, CDR1 SGHRS and CDR2 YFSETQ. Between the trimmed V and J ends, which lost 2 bases and 5 bases, there was a span of 10 bases. This CDR3 is CASSFGLAETQYF. The CDR3 bases are TGCGCCAGCAGCTTTGGGCTTGCGGAGACCCAGTACTTC.

The chain carries TRBV7-3 and TRBJ2-5, with 10 bases identical to TRBD2. After removal of 0 bases from V and 3 bases from J, the junction contained 7 bases not matched to a gene. The CDR3 sequence is 17 residues long. Germline loops: CDR1 SGHTA, CDR2 FQGTGA. The CDR3 DNA reads as TGTGCCAGCAGCTTAACGGGTCCTAGCGGGAGAAAAGAGACCCAGTACTTC. It encodes CASSLTGPSGRKETQYF. Full variable domain (remainder filled in from reference TRBV7-3 and TRBJ2-5): GAGVSQTPSNKVTEKGKYVELRCDPISGHTALYWYRQSLGQGPEFLIYFQGTGAADDSGLPNDRFFAVRPEGSVSTLKIQRTERGDSAVYLCASSLTGPSGRKETQYFGPGTRLLVL.

The chain is built from TRBV18 and TRBJ2-7, with 11 bases identical to TRBD2. V lost 1 base and J lost 2; bases outside the gene matches: 10. The CDR3 runs 18 residues. Germline V gene lookup returns CDR1 KGHSH and CDR2 LQKENI. CDR3 loop: CASSPRQLSGRAPYEQYF. CDR3 DNA sequence: TGTGCCAGCTCACCACGACAACTTAGCGGGAGGGCCCCCTACGAGCAGTACTTC.

In its sample, this clone was seen once. This likely comes from a read error, as the CDR3 has no conserved phenylalanine or tryptophan at its end. Because the CDR3's place on the DNA is in doubt, the DNA is left out and the CDR3 is given as listed by TCRdb. The chain employs TRBV19 and TRBJ2-7; the table gives TRBD1 as D, unverified against the DNA. Germline loops: CDR1 LNHDA, CDR2 SQIVND (reference sequence). Including both end residues, the CDR3 is 13 amino acids long. The CDR3 region is CASSIMQGFVQSL.